These 17 T cell receptor beta chains came from one sample sequenced in a study of T cell responses to AZD1222 COVID-19 vaccine. Generated by immunoSEQ multiplex PCR, the TCRdb table keeps only in-frame clones and is missing some. The data show 140,000 to 150,000 clones, 92% seen once. The sample in question was peripheral blood, obtained 28 days after the second AZD1222 dose. The receptors were gathered from an adult who received the AZD1222 COVID-19 vaccine.

This sequence joins TRBV2 and TRBJ1-1; the match to TRBD1 covers 8 bases. V lost 10 bases and J lost 8; bases outside the gene matches: 3. Germline V lookup: CDR1 SNHLY, CDR2 FYNNEI. CDR3 size: 10 residues. CDR3 sequence reads: CAIGQGEAFF. The CDR3 nucleotides are TGTGCCATCGGACAGGGAGAAGCTTTCTTT.

This clone has just one count. V and J are TRBV7-9 and TRBJ1-5; D is unclear. Germline V gene sequence: CDR1 SEHNR, CDR2 FQNEAQ (reference sequence). CDR3 length: 16 residues. Trimming shortened V by 4 bases and J by 0 bases, and 13 bases separated the two germline ends. The CDR3 here is CASSSERSYSNQPQHF. The CDR3 nucleotides read TGTGCCAGCAGCTCAGAGAGATCATATAGCAATCAGCCCCAGCATTTT.

Comments on this clone: One end of the junction fails to match germline, which may point to a read error. This chain connects TRBV12-3 or TRBV12-4 to TRBJ2-1, with 9 bases that match TRBD1. The CDR3 has 13 amino acids. CDR3 region: CASSLNFGQGKIF. DNA for the CDR3: TGTGCCAGCAGTTTAAATTTCGGACAGGGGAAAATCTTC.

This chain links TRBV6-5 with TRBJ2-7; D call uncertain. This CDR3 is 15 amino acids long. CDR1 is MNHEY and CDR2 is SVGAGI in the germline V gene. Trimming took 0 bases from V and 6 from J, leaving 15 bases between them. As DNA, the CDR3 is TGTGCCAGCAGTTACTCGATACACCTTTCTGCCGAGCAGTACTTC. Residues: CASSYSIHLSAEQYF.

CDR3 bases: TGTGCCAGCTCGACGGAGGGGGACACTGAAGCTTTCTTT. As protein: CASSTEGDTEAFF. The V and J genes are TRBV13 and TRBJ1-1, with a weak D call TRBD1 (6 bases). The germline V and J ends were trimmed by 8 bases and 3 bases, with 13 bases remaining between them. This CDR3 has 13 residues. The germline CDR1 and CDR2 sequences are PRHDT and FYEKMQ (reference sequence).

The V call is TRBV10-3, the J call TRBJ1-2; 7 nucleotides agree with TRBD1. V lost 4 bases, J lost 1 base, and 3 bases stayed unmatched. The CDR3 extends over 14 amino acids. Germline assignment: CDR1 ENHRY and CDR2 SYGVKD. CDR3 sequence: CAISAGQLNYGYTF. The CDR3 DNA is TGTGCCATCAGTGCGGGACAGCTTAACTATGGCTACACCTTC.

This chain connects TRBV7-2 to TRBJ2-5; TRBD2 aligns across 9 bases. The V segment lost 0 bases and the J segment 5 bases; nucleotides outside the gene matches: 4. Germline V gene data show CDR1 as SGHTA and CDR2 as FQGNSA. The CDR3 contains 15 residues. The CDR3 reads CASSLASGSGETQYF. The CDR3 nucleotides are TGTGCCAGCAGCTTAGCTAGCGGGAGCGGCGAGACCCAGTACTTC.

This clone was seen only a few times. The V gene is TRBV28, the J gene TRBJ2-7, with 9 bases lining up with TRBD2. The CDR3 has 15 residues. The germline CDR1 and CDR2 sequences are MDHEN and SYDVKM. The CDR3 sequence is CLFATHAGGSGEQYF. CDR3 coding DNA: TGTTTGTTCGCAACCCATGCGGGAGGGTCTGGGGAGCAGTACTTC.

The chain has TRBV13 and TRBJ2-5; TRBD1 agrees at 9 bases. The CDR3 totals 14 residues. CDR1 PRHDT and CDR2 FYEKMQ come from the germline V gene (reference sequence). J gave up 5 bases and V 6 bases, and 7 bases lay outside the gene matches. The CDR3 protein is CASRKQGALETQYF. The CDR3 DNA follows: TGTGCCAGCAGGAAACAGGGGGCATTGGAGACCCAGTACTTC.

The chain carries TRBV6-4 and TRBJ1-2; no firm D call. CDR1 is MRHNA, CDR2 SNTAGT, per germline. The CDR3 loop spans 12 amino acids. V gave up 6 bases and J gave up 4 bases, with 9 bases separating them. This CDR3 is CASSPGGYGYTF. CDR3 DNA: TGTGCCAGCAGCCCGGGCGGCTATGGCTACACCTTC.

The chain joins TRBV27 to TRBJ1-6; 8 bases fit TRBD1. Germline V gene sequence: CDR1 MNHEY, CDR2 SMNVEV (reference sequence). V dropped 2 bases and J dropped 7; count of bases not matched to a gene: 4. The CDR3 spans 15 residues. The CDR3 DNA reads TGTGCCAGCAGTTTACAGGGGGCGCGGAATTCACCCCTCCACTTT. It encodes CASSLQGARNSPLHF.

DNA for the CDR3: TGTGCCAGCAGTTACGAGCGGTCCTACGAGCAGTACTTC. This gives the protein CASSYERSYEQYF. The chain uses TRBV6-2 or TRBV6-3 and TRBJ2-7; possible D gene TRBD2, 5 bases. The length of the CDR3 is 13 residues. V was pared by 2 bases and J by 1 base, with 6 bases between. Germline lookup yields CDR1 MNHEY and CDR2 SVGEGT.

The chain recombines TRBV19 with TRBJ1-5; D is perhaps TRBD1 (5 bases). The V end was cut by 1 base, the J end by 1 base, with 11 bases between. Per the germline V gene, CDR1 is LNHDA and CDR2 is SQIVND (reference sequence). The CDR3 consists of 16 residues. The CDR3 loop is CASSIGAGPSNQPQHF. CDR3 sequence (DNA): TGTGCCAGTAGTATAGGAGCAGGGCCCAGCAATCAGCCCCAGCATTTT.

This chain connects TRBV2 to TRBJ1-5; no clear D. CDR3 size: 17 residues. Trimming cost V 7 bases and J 2 bases, with 21 bases left between them. Germline V lookup: CDR1 SNHLY, CDR2 FYNNEI. This CDR3 reads CASKVGPAVTGNQPQHF. The CDR3 nucleotides read TGTGCCAGCAAAGTGGGCCCCGCTGTGACGGGCAATCAGCCCCAGCATTTT.

The chain carries TRBV11-3 and TRBJ2-5; no reliable D call. CDR3 length equals 13 residues. Deletions cut 1 base from V and 5 bases from J, with 8 bases between. Germline V CDR1 and CDR2: SGHNT, YENEEA. The CDR3 coding sequence is TGTGCCAGCAGCTTAGTCGCAGCGGAGACCCAGTACTTC. Amino acid sequence: CASSLVAAETQYF.

The chain employs TRBV9 and TRBJ2-2, with D possibly being TRBD1 (6 bases). The CDR3 is made up of 15 amino acids. Germline V gene sequence: CDR1 SGDLS, CDR2 YYNGEE. V lost 3 bases, J lost 7 bases, and 16 bases lay in between. The DNA for the CDR3 is TGTGCCAGCAGCGCCCGGGACATTCCGGACGGGGAGCTGTTTTTT. Translation gives CASSARDIPDGELFF.

The rearrangement joins TRBV5-6 to TRBJ2-1; D remains unclear. V was pared by 0 bases and J by 5 bases, with 6 bases between. This CDR3 has 13 residues. CDR1 and CDR2 (germline): SGHDT, YYEEEE. CDR3 bases: TGTGCCAGCAGCTTGGCCGGCCACAATGAGCAGTTCTTC. The encoded protein is CASSLAGHNEQFF. The whole variable domain, remainder taken from reference TRBV5-6 and TRBJ2-1, is DAGVTQSPTHLIKTRGQQVTLRCSPKSGHDTVSWYQQALGQGPQFIFQYYEEEERQRGNFPDRFSGHQFPNYSSELNVNALLLGDSALYLCASSLAGHNEQFFGPGTRLTVL.